This T cell receptor (beta chain) is drawn from a study of lymphopenia after photon versus proton radiotherapy. Trimming took 6 bases from V and 6 from J; bases not matched to a gene: 16. The CDR3 is made up of 17 amino acids. Per the germline V gene, CDR1 is MDHEN and CDR2 is SYDVKM. The method was immunoSEQ multiplex PCR; TCRdb's version includes in-frame clones alone and lacks a portion of them. The sample holds over 25,000 clones, roughly 88% seen once. The sample here was peripheral blood, taken from a patient treated with photon-based radiotherapy. The receptor's source is a woman in her forties or fifties with pancreatic cancer. The rearrangement links TRBV28 to TRBJ2-1; TRBD2 agrees at 8 bases. As DNA, the CDR3 is TGTGCCAGCAGATCCCCCATCGGGGGGGGAGGCAGCAATGAGCAGTTCTTC. Residues: CASRSPIGGGGSNEQFF.